A selection of T cell receptor beta chains follows, all from one sample in a study of blood T cell repertoires in COVID-19. Assay used: immunoSEQ multiplex PCR; TCRdb lists only in-frame clones, some missing. Found here are just over 250,000 clones, about 88% of them singletons; the top ten hold approximately 4.3%. The sample comprised peripheral blood. All receptors derive from a man in his sixties who had recovered from COVID-19. Each CDR3 is given with its conserved first and last residue. The D gene is left open where the match is weak. The size entry is marked missing in some rows and otherwise reads once, few, many or a size class.

TGTGCCAGCAGTTCCCCCAGGGGGACTGAAGCTTTCTTT CASSSPRGTEAFF TRBJ1-1 . TRBV27 TRBD1
TGCAGTGCTAGTCTCACCAGGTACAGCTCTGGAAACACCATATATTTT CSASLTRYSSGNTIYF TRBJ1-3 . TRBV20-1 .
TGTGCCAGCAGTGTAATGGGACAGTCCAACGAGCAGTACTTC CASSVMGQSNEQYF TRBJ2-7 once TRBV27 TRBD1
TGTGCCATCAGTGAGTTGGCAGGGGGCGGCGAGGCTTTCTTT CAISELAGGGEAFF TRBJ1-1 . TRBV10-3 TRBD1
TGTGCCAGCAGCTTGCGGCAGGGGGTACCCTACGAGCAGTACTTC CASSLRQGVPYEQYF TRBJ2-7 . TRBV5-6 TRBD1
TGTGCCAGCAGCGTAGTGGGGGGGACAGGGACGGAGACCCAGTACTTC CASSVVGGTGTETQYF TRBJ2-5 . TRBV9 TRBD1
TGCGCCAGCAGCTTGGTTGGGCCAGGGGGCTATTCTGGGGCCAACGTCCTGACTTTC CASSLVGPGGYSGANVLTF TRBJ2-6 . TRBV5-1 TRBD1
TGTGCCAGCAGTCGGACAGGGAACATTCAGTACTTC CASSRTGNIQYF TRBJ2-4 . TRBV27 TRBD1
TGTGCCAGCAGGGACAGGTCGTATCAGCCCCAGCATTTT CASRDRSYQPQHF TRBJ1-5 . TRBV6-5 TRBD1
TGTGCCAGCAGCTTAGCGCGGGATACCAAAAACATTCAGTACTTC CASSLARDTKNIQYF TRBJ2-4 . TRBV7-8 .
TGTGCCAGCTCACGGGACAGGGGGCGTCCTCCTAACACAGATACGCAGTATTTT CASSRDRGRPPNTDTQYF TRBJ2-3 . TRBV18 TRBD1
TGTGCCAGCAGCCCTAAACTAGCGGGGGGGATCGATGAGCAGTTCTTC CASSPKLAGGIDEQFF TRBJ2-1 . TRBV7-3 TRBD2
TGTGCCAGTAGACGAGGTCCGACAGGGGGCCAAGAGACCCAGTACTTC CASRRGPTGGQETQYF TRBJ2-5 . TRBV19 TRBD1
TGTGCCAGTAGTATCTCGGAGAGTCTTTCCTACGAGCAGTACTTC CASSISESLSYEQYF TRBJ2-7 once TRBV19 .
TGTGCCAGCAGCCCAGGTGGGGCTTTCTACGAGCAGTACTTC CASSPGGAFYEQYF TRBJ2-7 few TRBV5-6 .
TGTGCCAGCAGGACAGGGGCGGGTGTTAATTCACCCCTCCACTTT CASRTGAGVNSPLHF TRBJ1-6 . TRBV14 TRBD1
TGTGCCAGCAGTCGGTCCGGGAACACTGAAGCTTTCTTT CASSRSGNTEAFF TRBJ1-1 . TRBV6-5 .
. CASSFAPGTGPGYTF TRBJ1-2 . TRBV12-1 .
TGTGCCAGCAGCCCGGGTCAGGGGGCTGGGGAGACCCAGTACTTC CASSPGQGAGETQYF TRBJ2-5 . TRBV11-3 TRBD1
TGCGCCAGCAGCTCTAGGGGAAGCGGGGGCACCAATGAGCAGTTCTTC CASSSRGSGGTNEQFF TRBJ2-1 . TRBV5-1 TRBD2
TGTGCCAGCAGTCTGGGGGGGGATTACCGAACATCGACTGAAGCTTTCTTT CASSLGGDYRTSTEAFF TRBJ1-1 . TRBV25-1 .
TGCGCCAGCAGCTTGGGGGACAGGGGGAACTACGAGCAGTACTTC CASSLGDRGNYEQYF TRBJ2-7 . TRBV5-1 TRBD1
TGTGCCAGCAGCTCAAACAGGAAGCTTGAAAAACTGTTTTTT CASSSNRKLEKLFF TRBJ1-4 once TRBV6-2/TRBV6-3 .
TGTGCCAGCAGCTTCCGGGACAGAAGCACAGATACGCAGTATTTT CASSFRDRSTDTQYF TRBJ2-3 . TRBV5-8 TRBD1
TGTGCCAGCAGCTTAGCCGGGGATTACAATGAGCAGTTCTTC CASSLAGDYNEQFF TRBJ2-1 . TRBV7-2 .
TGTGCCAGCAGCAAGGGACAGGGGGTGAATCCCACAGATACGCAGTATTTT CASSKGQGVNPTDTQYF TRBJ2-3 . TRBV5-8 TRBD1
TGTGCCAGCAGTACTGCTGAGGGACAGTCGTACAATCAGCCCCAGCATTTT CASSTAEGQSYNQPQHF TRBJ1-5 . TRBV27 TRBD1
TGTGCCAGCAGCCAAGAGGGGACACCTTCTGAAGCTTTCTTT CASSQEGTPSEAFF TRBJ1-1 . TRBV14 .
TGTGCCAGCAGTCCCAACAGGGGCCTTGGCTACACCTTC CASSPNRGLGYTF TRBJ1-2 . TRBV27 TRBD1
TGTGCCAGCAGCAGGGACAGGCGCTATGGCTACACCTTC CASSRDRRYGYTF TRBJ1-2 once TRBV14 TRBD1
TGTGCCAGCAGCTTGGGCCCGGGGGAGACCCAGTACTTC CASSLGPGETQYF TRBJ2-5 . TRBV7-3 .
TGTGCCAGCAGTGTTAACCCAGGACAGGGAGGGAACGGGGAGCTGTTTTTT CASSVNPGQGGNGELFF TRBJ2-2 . TRBV25-1 .
TGTGCCAGCAGGTCCTCGGGGGGGGTCTCTGGAAACACCATATATTTT CASRSSGGVSGNTIYF TRBJ1-3 . TRBV27 .
TGTGCCAGCTCACCACTGGCAGGCCCTCTTGAGCAGTACTTC CASSPLAGPLEQYF TRBJ2-7 . TRBV18 .
TGTGCCAGCAGCTTAGAGGCAGGGCCCGACTCACCCCTCCACTTT CASSLEAGPDSPLHF TRBJ1-6 few TRBV7-6 .
TGTGCCAGCAGCCAAGATACGAGCGAGCAGTACTTC CASSQDTSEQYF TRBJ2-7 . TRBV4-2 .
TGCGCCAGCAGCCAAGGAGTTGGGGCTTATACAGGGGATAGCAATCAGCCCCAGCATTTT CASSQGVGAYTGDSNQPQHF TRBJ1-5 . TRBV4-1 TRBD1
TGTGCCTGCCGGGACGGGGGTGTAGGTGAAAAACTGTTTTTT CACRDGGVGEKLFF TRBJ1-4 few TRBV7-9 .
TGTGCTAGCAGCCCGCGGGAGGAATACTTCTCTGGAAACACCATATATTTT CASSPREEYFSGNTIYF TRBJ1-3 once TRBV7-7 .
TGTGCCATCAGTGAGTCCAACAGCTACTATGGCTACACCTTC CAISESNSYYGYTF TRBJ1-2 . TRBV10-3 .
TGTGCCAGCAGCTTAGACAGCGGGGGGGTCTACAATGAGCAGTTCTTC CASSLDSGGVYNEQFF TRBJ2-1 . TRBV7-2 TRBD2
TGTGCCAGCAGTCGACTAGCGGGGGGCAACAATGAGCAGTTCTTC CASSRLAGGNNEQFF TRBJ2-1 once TRBV3-1/TRBV3-2 TRBD2
TGTGCCAGCAGTTTTAGGAGGGCGGCTTTCTTT CASSFRRAAFF TRBJ1-1 . TRBV12-3/TRBV12-4 .
TGTGCCAGCAGCCATACACCGGGACAGGGGACTTACGAGCAGTACTTC CASSHTPGQGTYEQYF TRBJ2-7 . TRBV3-1/TRBV3-2 TRBD1